The clone carrying this TCR beta chain showed up just a few times. CDR1 is MDHEN, CDR2 SYDVKM, per germline. Trimming at V came to 5 bases and at J to 0 bases, leaving 9 bases not matched to a gene. The CDR3 sequence is 17 residues long. Reverse transcribing all isolated RNA meant expressed TCRB transcripts were sequenced. Assay: immunoSEQ multiplex PCR; the TCRdb copy retains only in-frame clones and omits some. The repertoire includes about 340,000 clones, 7.5% to 9% of them detected once, and less than 0.5% sits in the top ten. The data derive from a study of beta chain features in type 1 diabetes.

Source material: central memory CD4+ T cells from blood. The receptor comes from a woman between 18 and 29 years old in good health. V is TRBV28 and J is TRBJ1-5; 8 nucleotides line up with TRBD1. The CDR3 loop reads CASSQGQGVDSNQPQHF. CDR3 coding DNA: TGTGCCAGCAGTCAAGGACAGGGTGTAGATAGCAATCAGCCCCAGCATTTT.